These T cell receptor beta chains were read from a single sample in a study of T cell clones after liver transplantation. The repertoire was sequenced with immunoSEQ multiplex PCR; TCRdb's copy has only in-frame clones and lacks some. The table has under 85,000 clones, 80% seen once. Specimen: CD4+ T cells from blood, collected 12 months after liver transplant. The receptors stem from a human patient who received a liver transplant. Some T cells may trace back to the graft donor. Each CDR3 is given with its conserved first and last residue. D genes are given only for firm matches. Only some rows state a clone size, as once, few, many or a class for expanded clones.

>TRBJ1-5|NA|NA|TRBV7-8
TGTGCCAGCAGCCAATACCAGGGACAGCCCCAGCATTTT
CASSQYQGQPQHF
>TRBJ1-5|TRBD1|once|TRBV28
TGTGCCAGCAGTTTATGGCAGGGGGCTTATCAGCCCCAGCATTTT
CASSLWQGAYQPQHF
>TRBJ2-2|NA|once|TRBV7-3
TGTGCCAGCAGCCTACGAGCCTTCGGGGAGACCGGGGAGCTGTTTTTT
CASSLRAFGETGELFF
>TRBJ2-7|NA|NA|TRBV5-6
TGTGCCAGCAGCTTGGGGCCTAGCTCCTACGAGCAGTACTTC
CASSLGPSSYEQYF
>TRBJ2-1|TRBD2|NA|TRBV5-6
TGTGCCAGCAGCCGTTGGGCCAGCGGGAACGATGAGCAGTTCTTC
CASSRWASGNDEQFF
>TRBJ2-3|NA|NA|TRBV5-1
TGCGCCAGCAGCTTGGAAGGGGCTAGTACGCAGTATTTT
CASSLEGASTQYF
>TRBJ2-7|NA|NA|TRBV12-1
TGTGCCAGCAGCCCCTGGACTCCCTTTGAGCAGTACTTC
CASSPWTPFEQYF
>TRBJ2-2|NA|NA|TRBV28
TGTGCCAGCAGTCGACCCCGCGGGGAGCTGTTTTTT
CASSRPRGELFF
>TRBJ2-3|TRBD2|NA|TRBV12-5
TGTGCTAGTGGTTTGGGACTAGCCGACACGTCCACAGATACGCAGTATTTT
CASGLGLADTSTDTQYF
>TRBJ1-4|NA|NA|TRBV9
TGTGCCAGCAGCCCTTCCCCTAATGAAAAACTGTTTTTT
CASSPSPNEKLFF
>TRBJ2-5|TRBD1|NA|TRBV5-1
TGCGCCAGCTGTTCAGGGGGCCAAGAGACCCAGTACTTC
CASCSGGQETQYF
>TRBJ1-1|NA|NA|TRBV7-2
TGTGCCAGCAGCCGCCCGGAAAAGGCTGAAGCTTTCTTT
CASSRPEKAEAFF
>TRBJ2-4|NA|NA|TRBV13
TGTGCCAGCAGCCGAGATCCGGACACAGCGCTTCAGTACTTC
CASSRDPDTALQYF
>TRBJ2-7|NA|NA|TRBV5-1
TGCGCCAGCAGCTTGGCCGGGGGCGGGATGTACTCCTACGAGCAGTACTTC
CASSLAGGGMYSYEQYF
>TRBJ2-1|NA|NA|TRBV5-1
TGCGCCAGCAGCTTGAACTACAATGAGCAGTTCTTC
CASSLNYNEQFF
>TRBJ2-3|NA|NA|TRBV6-1
TGTGCCAGCAGTGATTCGAGGGCTATGACTCCCACAGATACGCAGTATTTT
CASSDSRAMTPTDTQYF
>TRBJ2-3|TRBD2|NA|TRBV18
TGTGCCAGCTCGCTTGGAAGCGGGAGCTGGACAGATACGCAGTATTTT
CASSLGSGSWTDTQYF
>TRBJ1-4|NA|NA|TRBV7-9
TGTGCCAGCAGCCTTCACTCAACTAATGAAAAACTGTTTTTT
CASSLHSTNEKLFF
>TRBJ1-1|NA|NA|TRBV7-2
TGTGCCAGCAGCGTAACGGTGAACACTGAAGCTTTCTTT
CASSVTVNTEAFF
>TRBJ1-1|TRBD1|NA|TRBV19
TGTGCCAGTAGTAGGGGACAGCCTCCTGCCGAAGCTTTCTTT
CASSRGQPPAEAFF
>TRBJ2-5|NA|NA|TRBV7-2
TGTGCCAGCAGCTTGGGAGTCCAAGAGACCCAGTACTTC
CASSLGVQETQYF
>TRBJ2-4|NA|NA|TRBV5-6
TGTGCCAGCAGCTTGGTGGGTGGGTCTCCCGGACACATTCAGTACTTC
CASSLVGGSPGHIQYF
>TRBJ2-1|TRBD2|NA|TRBV7-3
TGTGCCAGCAGCTTCCCGACTAGCGGACCACCGAGCTCCTACAATGAGCAGTTCTTC
CASSFPTSGPPSSYNEQFF
>TRBJ1-1|NA|NA|TRBV7-2
TGTGCCAGCAGCCAAAGAGGGCAGGGGAATCTTGAAGCTTTCTTT
CASSQRGQGNLEAFF
>TRBJ2-2|NA|NA|TRBV28
TGTGCCACTGGCGTCTCCCCGGGGTACACCGGGGAGCTGTTTTTT
CATGVSPGYTGELFF
>TRBJ2-5|TRBD1|NA|TRBV7-8
TGTGCCAGCAGCTTATTGAATCCGGGACAGGGGGACTTC
CASSLLNPGQGDF
>TRBJ2-7|TRBD1|NA|TRBV9
TGTGCCAGCAGCGCGACAGGGGGCACCTACGAGCAGTACTTC
CASSATGGTYEQYF
>TRBJ1-2|NA|few|TRBV6-5
TGTGCCAGCGGCACTATGGGCTATGGCTACACCTTC
CASGTMGYGYTF
>TRBJ1-3|NA|NA|TRBV9
TGTGCCAGCAGCGTAGTCCCGGGGGCACTGGGAAACACCATATATTTT
CASSVVPGALGNTIYF
>TRBJ1-2|NA|NA|TRBV7-3
TGTGCCAGCAGCCCAAGGGGGGGCCATGGCTACACCTTC
CASSPRGGHGYTF
>TRBJ2-1|TRBD2|NA|TRBV2
TGTGCCAGCAGAAAGGGAGGACTAGCGCGACCATCCTACAATGAGCAGTTCTTC
CASRKGGLARPSYNEQFF
>TRBJ2-7|NA|NA|TRBV30
TGTGCCTGGAGTGTAGATTTCGAGCAGTACTTC
CAWSVDFEQYF
>TRBJ2-1|TRBD1|NA|TRBV18
TGTGCCAGCTCATTTCGACAGGGGGGGTACAATGAGCAGTTCTTC
CASSFRQGGYNEQFF
>TRBJ1-3|TRBD1|NA|TRBV6-6
TGTGCCAGCAGTTCGACAGGGCGCTTCTCTGGAAACACCATATATTTT
CASSSTGRFSGNTIYF
>TRBJ1-4|NA|NA|TRBV25-1
TGTGCCAGCAGTGAATTACCGGGACGGTCAAATGAAAAACTGTTTTTT
CASSELPGRSNEKLFF
>TRBJ1-4|TRBD1|NA|TRBV27
TGTGCCAGCAGTTCGTCCCGGGACAGGGCCCCTAATGAAAAACTGTTTTTT
CASSSSRDRAPNEKLFF
>TRBJ1-5|NA|NA|TRBV2
TGTGCCAGCAGCGCAGAAAGCAATCAGCCCCAGCATTTT
CASSAESNQPQHF
>TRBJ2-2|NA|NA|TRBV5-1
TGCGCCAGCAGGTGGACAGTCGCGAACACCGGGGAGCTGTTTTTT
CASRWTVANTGELFF
>TRBJ2-1|TRBD1|NA|TRBV4-3
TGCGCCAGCCGGGGACAGGGTCCCGGTGAGCAGTTCTTC
CASRGQGPGEQFF
>TRBJ2-7|NA|NA|TRBV28
TGTGCCAGCAGTTTACAAGGCTACGAGCAGTACTTC
CASSLQGYEQYF
>TRBJ2-3|NA|once|TRBV4-3
TGCGCCAGCAGCCAAGAACAACGAATGGATACGCAGTATTTT
CASSQEQRMDTQYF
>TRBJ2-2|TRBD1|NA|TRBV28
TGTGCCAGCTTCGATACAGGGGGCGTGACCGGGGAGCTGTTTTTT
CASFDTGGVTGELFF
>TRBJ1-2|NA|few|TRBV15
TGTGCCACCAGCAGAGGACGTAACTATGGCTACACCTTC
CATSRGRNYGYTF
>TRBJ2-1|TRBD2|NA|TRBV5-8
TGTGCCAGCAGCTTGGAACTAGCGAGGTACAATGAGCAGTTCTTC
CASSLELARYNEQFF
>TRBJ1-5|NA|NA|TRBV19
TGTGCCACCCAACGGGGGGATAAAAGCAGTCAGCCCCAGCATTTT
CATQRGDKSSQPQHF
>TRBJ2-5|NA|NA|TRBV7-9
TGTGCCAGCAGCTTGTCCGGGGGCGAGACCCAGTACTTC
CASSLSGGETQYF
>TRBJ2-1|TRBD2|NA|TRBV5-4
TGTGCCAGCAGCTTGGCGGCGGGAGGGCCATTGGGTGAGCAGTTCTTC
CASSLAAGGPLGEQFF
>TRBJ1-4|NA|NA|TRBV30
TGTGCCTGGAGTGTACAAGGGATTGGGGTACCTAATGAAAAACTGTTTTTT
CAWSVQGIGVPNEKLFF
>TRBJ2-5|TRBD1|once|TRBV11-2
TGTGCCAGCAGCTCCCACTTACAGGGGCTCGAAGAGACCCAGTACTTC
CASSSHLQGLEETQYF
>TRBJ1-2|TRBD1|NA|TRBV19
TGTGCCAGTAGTGTCCGGGCCACAGGGGGCGGCTACACCTTC
CASSVRATGGGYTF
>TRBJ2-7|NA|NA|TRBV11-2
TGTGCCAGCAGCCGGACGGACGGCTACGAGCAGTACTTC
CASSRTDGYEQYF
>TRBJ1-3|NA|NA|TRBV18
TGTGCCAGCTCACCACCTCCCTTAGGAAACACCATATATTTT
CASSPPPLGNTIYF
>TRBJ2-6|NA|few|TRBV18
TGTGCCAGCTCACCTCTAGGGACGGCCTCTGGGGCCAACGTCCTGACTTTC
CASSPLGTASGANVLTF
>TRBJ1-5|TRBD1|NA|TRBV2
TGTGCCAGCAGTGAATGGACAGGGACGCAACAGCCCCAGCATTTT
CASSEWTGTQQPQHF
>TRBJ1-2|NA|NA|TRBV25-1
TGTGCCAGCAGTGGGGCCCCCCTTAACTATGGCTACACCTTC
CASSGAPLNYGYTF
>TRBJ2-6|NA|few|TRBV15
TGTGCCACCAGCAGTCGTTCCCAGGGTGCTGGGGCCAACGTCCTGACTTTC
CATSSRSQGAGANVLTF
>TRBJ2-7|TRBD1|NA|TRBV5-1
TGCGCCAGCAGCTTTGATTCAGGGGGCACCTACGAGCAGTACTTC
CASSFDSGGTYEQYF
>TRBJ2-7|NA|NA|TRBV5-4
TGTGCCAGCAGCTTGAAGGCGGGGACGGGCGAGCAGTACTTC
CASSLKAGTGEQYF